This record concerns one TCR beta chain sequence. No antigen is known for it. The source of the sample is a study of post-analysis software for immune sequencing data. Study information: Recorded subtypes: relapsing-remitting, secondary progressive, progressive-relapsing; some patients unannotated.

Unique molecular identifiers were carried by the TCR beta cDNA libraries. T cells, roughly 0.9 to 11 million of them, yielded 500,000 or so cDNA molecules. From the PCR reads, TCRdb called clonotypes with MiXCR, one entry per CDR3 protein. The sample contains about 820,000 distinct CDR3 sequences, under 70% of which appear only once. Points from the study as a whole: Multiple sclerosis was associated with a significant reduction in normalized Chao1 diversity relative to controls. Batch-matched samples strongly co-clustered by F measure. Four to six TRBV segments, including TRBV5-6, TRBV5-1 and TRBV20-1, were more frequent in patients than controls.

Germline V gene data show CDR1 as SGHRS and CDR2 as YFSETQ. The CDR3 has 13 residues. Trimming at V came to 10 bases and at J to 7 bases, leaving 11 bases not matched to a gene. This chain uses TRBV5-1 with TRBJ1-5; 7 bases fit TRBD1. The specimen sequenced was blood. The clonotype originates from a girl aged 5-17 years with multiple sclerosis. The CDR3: CAGSDRVGQPQHF. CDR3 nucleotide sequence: TGCGCCGGTTCCGACAGGGTGGGACAGCCCCAGCATTTT. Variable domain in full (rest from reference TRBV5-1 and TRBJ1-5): KAGVTQTPRYLIKTRGQQVTLSCSPISGHRSVSWYQQTPGQGLQFLFEYFSETQRNKGNFPGRFSGRQFSNSRSEMNVSTLELGDSALYLCAGSDRVGQPQHFGDGTRLSIL.